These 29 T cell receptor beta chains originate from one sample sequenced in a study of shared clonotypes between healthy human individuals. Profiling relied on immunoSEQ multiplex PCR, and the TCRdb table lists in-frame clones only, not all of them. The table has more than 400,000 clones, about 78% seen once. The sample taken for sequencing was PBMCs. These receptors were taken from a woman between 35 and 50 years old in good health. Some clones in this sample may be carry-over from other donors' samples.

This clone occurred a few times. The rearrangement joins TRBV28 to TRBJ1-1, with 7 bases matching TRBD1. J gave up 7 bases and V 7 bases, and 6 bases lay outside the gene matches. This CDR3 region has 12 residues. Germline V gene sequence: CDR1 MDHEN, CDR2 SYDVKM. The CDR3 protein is CASTRGLGEAFF. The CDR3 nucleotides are TGTGCCAGCACGAGGGGGCTAGGTGAAGCTTTCTTT.

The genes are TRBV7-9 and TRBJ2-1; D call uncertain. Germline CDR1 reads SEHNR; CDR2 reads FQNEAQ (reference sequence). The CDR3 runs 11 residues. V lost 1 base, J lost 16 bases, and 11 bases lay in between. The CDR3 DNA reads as TGTGCCAGCAGCTTAGGCAGGAGTGAATTCTTC. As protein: CASSLGRSEFF.

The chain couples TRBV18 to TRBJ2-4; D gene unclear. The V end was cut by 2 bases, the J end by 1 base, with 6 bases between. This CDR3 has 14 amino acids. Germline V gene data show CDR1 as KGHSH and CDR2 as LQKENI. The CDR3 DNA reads TGTGCCAGCTCACCAACGGGTGCCAAAAACATTCAGTACTTC. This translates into CASSPTGAKNIQYF. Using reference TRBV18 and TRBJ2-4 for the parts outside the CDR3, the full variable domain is NAGVMQNPRHLVRRRGQEARLRCSPMKGHSHVYWYRQLPEEGLKFMVYLQKENIIDESGMPKERFSAEFPKEGPSILRIQQVVRGDSAAYFCASSPTGAKNIQYFGAGTRLSVL.

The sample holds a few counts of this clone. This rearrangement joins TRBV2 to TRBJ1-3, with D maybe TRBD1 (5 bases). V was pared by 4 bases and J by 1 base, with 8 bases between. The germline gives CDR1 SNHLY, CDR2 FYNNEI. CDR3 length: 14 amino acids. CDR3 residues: CASSAGYSGNTIYF. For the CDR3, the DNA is TGTGCCAGCAGTGCAGGGTATTCTGGAAACACCATATATTTT.

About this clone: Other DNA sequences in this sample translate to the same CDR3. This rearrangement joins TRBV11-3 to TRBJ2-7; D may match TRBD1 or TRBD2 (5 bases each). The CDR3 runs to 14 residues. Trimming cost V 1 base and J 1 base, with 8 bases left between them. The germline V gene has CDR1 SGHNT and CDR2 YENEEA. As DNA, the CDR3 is TGTGCCAGCAGCTTAGGGGGACCTTCCTACGAGCAGTACTTC. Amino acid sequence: CASSLGGPSYEQYF.

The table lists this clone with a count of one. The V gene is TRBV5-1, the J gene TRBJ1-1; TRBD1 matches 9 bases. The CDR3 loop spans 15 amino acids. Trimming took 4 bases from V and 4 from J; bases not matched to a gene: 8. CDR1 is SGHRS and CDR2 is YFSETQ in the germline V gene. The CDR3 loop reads CASSHGDRESTEAFF. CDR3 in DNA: TGCGCCAGCAGCCACGGGGACAGGGAGAGCACTGAAGCTTTCTTT.

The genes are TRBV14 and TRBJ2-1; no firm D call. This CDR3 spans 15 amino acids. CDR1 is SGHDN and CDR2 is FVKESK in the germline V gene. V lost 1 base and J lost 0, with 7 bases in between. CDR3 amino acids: CASSQVADSYNEQFF. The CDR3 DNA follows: TGTGCCAGCAGCCAAGTGGCAGACTCCTACAATGAGCAGTTCTTC.

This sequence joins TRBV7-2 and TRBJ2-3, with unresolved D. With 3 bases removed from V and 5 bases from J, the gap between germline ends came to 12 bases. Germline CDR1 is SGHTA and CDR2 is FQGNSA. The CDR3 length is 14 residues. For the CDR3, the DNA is TGTGCCAGCAGCTTTAAAGGGTCGGGAGATACGCAGTATTTT. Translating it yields CASSFKGSGDTQYF. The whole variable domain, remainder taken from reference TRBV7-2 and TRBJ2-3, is GAGVSQSPSNKVTEKGKDVELRCDPISGHTALYWYRQSLGQGLEFLIYFQGNSAPDKSGLPSDRFSAERTGGSVSTLTIQRTQQEDSAVYLCASSFKGSGDTQYFGPGTRLTVL.

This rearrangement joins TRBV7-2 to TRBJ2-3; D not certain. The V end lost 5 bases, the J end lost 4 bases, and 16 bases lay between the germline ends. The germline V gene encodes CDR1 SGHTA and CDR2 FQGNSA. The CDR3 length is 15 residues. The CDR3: CASSQLGYWADTQYF. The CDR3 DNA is TGTGCCAGCAGCCAATTGGGGTACTGGGCAGATACGCAGTATTTT.

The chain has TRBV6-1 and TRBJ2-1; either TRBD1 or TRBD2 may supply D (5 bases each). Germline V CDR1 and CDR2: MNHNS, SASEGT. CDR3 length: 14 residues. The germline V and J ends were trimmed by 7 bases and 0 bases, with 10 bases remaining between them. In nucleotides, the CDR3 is TGTGCCAGCATTCCCGGGACCTCCTACAATGAGCAGTTCTTC. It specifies CASIPGTSYNEQFF.

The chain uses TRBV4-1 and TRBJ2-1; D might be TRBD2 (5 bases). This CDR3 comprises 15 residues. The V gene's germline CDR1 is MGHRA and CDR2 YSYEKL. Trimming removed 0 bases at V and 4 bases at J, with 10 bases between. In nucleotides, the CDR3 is TGCGCCAGCAGCCAAGAAGCTAGCAGGTACAATGAGCAGTTCTTC. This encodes CASSQEASRYNEQFF.

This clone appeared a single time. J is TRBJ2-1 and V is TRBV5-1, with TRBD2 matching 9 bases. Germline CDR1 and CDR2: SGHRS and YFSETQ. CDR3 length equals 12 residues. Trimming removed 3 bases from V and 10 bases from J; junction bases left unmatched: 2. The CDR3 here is CASSSTSGEQFF. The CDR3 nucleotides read TGCGCCAGCAGCTCGACTAGCGGAGAGCAGTTCTTC.

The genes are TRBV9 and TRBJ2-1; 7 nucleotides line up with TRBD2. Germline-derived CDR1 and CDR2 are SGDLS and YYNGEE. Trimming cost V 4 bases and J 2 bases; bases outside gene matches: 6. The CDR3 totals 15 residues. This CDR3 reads CASSSGTITYNEQFF. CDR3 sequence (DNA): TGTGCCAGCAGCAGCGGGACGATTACCTACAATGAGCAGTTCTTC.

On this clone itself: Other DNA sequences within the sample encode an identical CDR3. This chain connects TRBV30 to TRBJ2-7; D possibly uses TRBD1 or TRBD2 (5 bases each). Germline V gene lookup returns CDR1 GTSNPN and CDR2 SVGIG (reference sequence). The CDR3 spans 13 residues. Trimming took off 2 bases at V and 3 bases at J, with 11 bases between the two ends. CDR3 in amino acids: CAWSLGTVYEQYF. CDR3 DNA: TGTGCCTGGAGTTTAGGGACCGTCTACGAGCAGTACTTC.

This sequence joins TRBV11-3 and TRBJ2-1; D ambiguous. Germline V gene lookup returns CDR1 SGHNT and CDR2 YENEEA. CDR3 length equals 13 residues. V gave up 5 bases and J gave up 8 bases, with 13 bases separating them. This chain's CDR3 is CASSRQSVDEQFF. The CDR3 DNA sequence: TGTGCCAGCAGCCGTCAGTCGGTGGATGAGCAGTTCTTC.

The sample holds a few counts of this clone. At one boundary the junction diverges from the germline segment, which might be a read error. CDR3 nucleotide sequence: TGTGCCAGCAGTTTAGGGCCCGAATCGACCAAGTACTTC. Amino acid sequence: CASSLGPESTKYF. The V and J genes are TRBV27 and TRBJ2-5; no reliable D call. The CDR3 has 13 amino acids. Germline-derived CDR1 and CDR2 are MNHEY and SMNVEV (reference sequence).

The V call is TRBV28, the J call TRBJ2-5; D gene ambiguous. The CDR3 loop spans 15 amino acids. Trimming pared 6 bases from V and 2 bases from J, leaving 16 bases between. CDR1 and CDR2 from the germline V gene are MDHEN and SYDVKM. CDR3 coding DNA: TGTGCCAGCAGCCCCCCCGTGGGTGGGCAAGAGACCCAGTACTTC. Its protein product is CASSPPVGGQETQYF.

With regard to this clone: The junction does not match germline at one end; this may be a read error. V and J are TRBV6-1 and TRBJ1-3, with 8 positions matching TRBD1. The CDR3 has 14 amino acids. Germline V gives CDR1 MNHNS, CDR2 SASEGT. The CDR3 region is CASARDRTGNTVYF. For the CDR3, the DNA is TGTGCCAGCGCACGGGACAGGACTGGAAACACCGTATATTTT.

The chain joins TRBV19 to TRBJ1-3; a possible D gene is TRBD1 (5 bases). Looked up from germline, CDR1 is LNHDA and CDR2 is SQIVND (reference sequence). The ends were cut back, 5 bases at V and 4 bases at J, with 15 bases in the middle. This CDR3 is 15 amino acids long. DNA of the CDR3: TGTGCCAGTAGTCCCCGGGGCCTCTCCGGAAACACCATATATTTT. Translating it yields CASSPRGLSGNTIYF.

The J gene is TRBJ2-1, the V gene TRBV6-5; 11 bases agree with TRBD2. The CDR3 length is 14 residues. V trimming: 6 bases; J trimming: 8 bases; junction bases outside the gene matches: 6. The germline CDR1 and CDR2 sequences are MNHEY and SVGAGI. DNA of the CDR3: TGTGCCAGCAGCATAGCGGGAGGGGGCGATGAGCAGTTCTTC. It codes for CASSIAGGGDEQFF.

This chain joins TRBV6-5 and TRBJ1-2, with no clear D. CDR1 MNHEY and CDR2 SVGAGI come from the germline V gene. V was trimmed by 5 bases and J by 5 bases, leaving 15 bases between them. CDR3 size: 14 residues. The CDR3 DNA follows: TGTGCCAGCAGTATCCGGGTCGGTTGGTATGGCTACACCTTC. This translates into CASSIRVGWYGYTF.

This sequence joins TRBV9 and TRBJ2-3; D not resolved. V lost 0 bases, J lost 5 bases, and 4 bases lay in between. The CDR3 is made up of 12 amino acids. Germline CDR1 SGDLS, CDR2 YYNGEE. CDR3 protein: CASSVAQDTQYF. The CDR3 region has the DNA TGTGCCAGCAGCGTAGCTCAAGATACGCAGTATTTT.

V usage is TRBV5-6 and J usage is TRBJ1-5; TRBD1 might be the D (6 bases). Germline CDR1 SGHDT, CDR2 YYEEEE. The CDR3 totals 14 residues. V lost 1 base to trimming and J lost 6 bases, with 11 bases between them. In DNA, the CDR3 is TGTGCCAGCAGCTTGACGGGGGCCCCTCAGCCCCAGCATTTT. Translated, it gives CASSLTGAPQPQHF.

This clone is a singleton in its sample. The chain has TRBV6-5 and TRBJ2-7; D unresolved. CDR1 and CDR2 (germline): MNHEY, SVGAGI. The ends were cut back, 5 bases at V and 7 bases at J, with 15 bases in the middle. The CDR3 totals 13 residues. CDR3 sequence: CASSRGLAREQYF. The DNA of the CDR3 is TGTGCCAGCAGTCGTGGGCTGGCGCGGGAGCAGTACTTC.

DNA of the CDR3: TGCGCCAGCAGCCAAGACCCAAGCGGCGGAAGCACAGATACGCAGTATTTT. Translating it yields CASSQDPSGGSTDTQYF. The chain is built from TRBV4-1 and TRBJ2-3, with D perhaps matching TRBD2 (5 bases). The CDR3 is made up of 17 amino acids. Germline lookup yields CDR1 MGHRA and CDR2 YSYEKL. Between the trimmed V and J ends, which lost 0 bases and 0 bases, there was a span of 13 bases.

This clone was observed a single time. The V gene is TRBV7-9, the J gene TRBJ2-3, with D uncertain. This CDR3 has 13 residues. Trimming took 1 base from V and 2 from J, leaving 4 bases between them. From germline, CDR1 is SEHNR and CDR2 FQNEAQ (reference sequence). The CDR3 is CASSLVDTDTQYF. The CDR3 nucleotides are TGTGCCAGCAGCTTAGTCGACACAGATACGCAGTATTTT.

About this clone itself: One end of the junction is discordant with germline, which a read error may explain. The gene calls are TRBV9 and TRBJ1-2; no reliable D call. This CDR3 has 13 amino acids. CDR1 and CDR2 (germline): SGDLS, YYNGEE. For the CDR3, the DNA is TGTGCCAGCAGCCGAGATACTAACTATGGCTACGCCTTC. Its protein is CASSRDTNYGYAF.

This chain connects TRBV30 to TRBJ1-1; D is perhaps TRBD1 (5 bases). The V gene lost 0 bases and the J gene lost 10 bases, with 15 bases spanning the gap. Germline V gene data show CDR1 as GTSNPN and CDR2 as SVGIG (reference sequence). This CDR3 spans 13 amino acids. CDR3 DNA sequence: TGTGCCTGGAGTGTCGGTTTTCCCGGGGGAGCTTTCTTT. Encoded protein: CAWSVGFPGGAFF.

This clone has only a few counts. CDR3 sequence (DNA): TGTGCCAGCAGCCCAGGACAGGGAACGAATCAGCCCCAGCATTTT. Translation gives CASSPGQGTNQPQHF. The chain recombines TRBV7-2 with TRBJ1-5; 8 nucleotides line up with TRBD1. CDR3 length equals 15 residues. The junction had 7 bases not matched to a gene; V was cut back by 5 bases and J by 4 bases. Germline assignment: CDR1 SGHTA and CDR2 FQGNSA.